This T cell receptor beta chain was found in a study of Tregs in tolerant kidney transplant recipients. Recipients received nonmyeloablative bone marrow transplants from related graft donors, with transient mixed chimerism. CD4+CD25+CD127- Tregs, CD4+CD25- non-Tregs, CD4 and CD8 cells were sorted. Sequencing used immunoSEQ multiplex PCR; TCRdb keeps in-frame clones, though not all of them. This table holds about 23,000 clones. Study-level points and caveats: In tolerant patients, donor-specific Tregs outgrew total Tregs, suggesting antigen-driven expansion. Few patients were studied, so findings need validation in larger groups. Changing PCR primers prevented nucleotide comparison between some patients' samples.

The CDR3 has 16 amino acids. V lost 0 bases and J 5 bases, leaving 16 bases between the germline ends. Germline V gene lookup returns CDR1 GTSNPN and CDR2 SVGIG (reference sequence). With regard to this clone: Its antigen remains unidentified. The read ends 3 residues early relative to the CDR3; the germline J gene fills the gap.

This clonotype was sampled from a human patient who received a combined kidney and bone marrow transplant. Some T cells may have come from the graft donor. The genes are TRBV30 and TRBJ2-2; a possible D gene is TRBD2 (5 bases). The sample was CD4+ T cells from blood (PBMCs), taken 6 months after the transplant. The CDR3 here is CAWSVARVRGTGELFF. The sequenced CDR3 bases are TGTGCCTGGAGTGTAGCCCGTGTACGCGGGACCGGGGAG.